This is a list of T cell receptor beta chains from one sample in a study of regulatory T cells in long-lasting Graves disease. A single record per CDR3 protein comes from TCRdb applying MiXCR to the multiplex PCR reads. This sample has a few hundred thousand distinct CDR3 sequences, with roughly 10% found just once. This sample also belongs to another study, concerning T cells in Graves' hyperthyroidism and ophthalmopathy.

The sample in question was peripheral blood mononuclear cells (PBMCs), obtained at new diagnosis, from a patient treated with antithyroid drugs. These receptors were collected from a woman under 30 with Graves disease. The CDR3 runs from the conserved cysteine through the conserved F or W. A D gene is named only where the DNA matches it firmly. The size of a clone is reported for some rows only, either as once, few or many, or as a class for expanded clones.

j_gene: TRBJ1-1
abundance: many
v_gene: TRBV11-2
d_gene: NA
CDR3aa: CASSLHSYAEDNTEAFF
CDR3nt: TGTGCCAGCAGCTTACACAGTTACGCGGAGGATAACACTGAAGCTTTCTTT

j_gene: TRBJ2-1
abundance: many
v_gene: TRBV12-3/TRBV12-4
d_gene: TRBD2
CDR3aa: CASRLGLADYNEQFF
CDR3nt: TGTGCCAGCAGACTGGGACTAGCAGATTACAATGAGCAGTTCTTC

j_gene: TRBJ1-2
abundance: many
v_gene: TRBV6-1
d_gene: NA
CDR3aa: CASSIGDWTDTSYGYTF
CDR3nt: TGTGCCAGCAGCATAGGGGACTGGACAGACACGAGCTATGGCTACACCTTC

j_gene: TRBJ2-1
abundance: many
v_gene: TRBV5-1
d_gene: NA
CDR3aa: CASSLGGGLSSYNEQFF
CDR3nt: TGTGCCAGCAGCTTAGGGGGAGGGCTGAGCTCCTACAATGAGCAGTTCTTC

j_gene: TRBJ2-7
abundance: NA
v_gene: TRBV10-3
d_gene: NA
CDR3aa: CATRAFLHEQYF
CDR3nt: TGTGCCACGAGGGCCTTTCTCCACGAGCAGTACTTC

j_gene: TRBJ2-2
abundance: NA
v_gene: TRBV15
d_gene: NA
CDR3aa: CATSRDSLTGELFF
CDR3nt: TGTGCCACCAGCAGAGACAGTCTCACCGGGGAGCTGTTTTTT

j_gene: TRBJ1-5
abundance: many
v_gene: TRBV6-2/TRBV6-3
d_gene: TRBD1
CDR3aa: CASSYRQGPRYSNQPQHF
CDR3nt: TGTGCCAGCAGTTACCGACAGGGGCCTCGCTATAGCAATCAGCCCCAGCATTTT

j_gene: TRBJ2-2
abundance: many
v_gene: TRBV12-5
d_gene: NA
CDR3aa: CASGYYQGSGELFF
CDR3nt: TGTGCTAGTGGCTATTACCAGGGGTCCGGGGAGCTGTTTTTT

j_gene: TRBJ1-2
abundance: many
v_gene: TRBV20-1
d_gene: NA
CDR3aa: CSATSQGVYGYTF
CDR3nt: TGCAGTGCTACTTCGCAGGGAGTCTATGGCTACACCTTC

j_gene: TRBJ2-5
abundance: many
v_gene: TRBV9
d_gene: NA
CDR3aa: CASSDPRGTQYF
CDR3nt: TGTGCCAGCAGCGACCCCCGAGGGACCCAGTACTTC

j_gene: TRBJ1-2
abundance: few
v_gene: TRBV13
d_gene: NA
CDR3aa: CASSLGLRVPLNYGYTF
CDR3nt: TGTGCCAGCAGCTTAGGCCTCAGGGTTCCACTTAACTATGGCTACACCTTC

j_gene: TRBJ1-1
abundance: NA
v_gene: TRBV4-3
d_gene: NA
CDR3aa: CASSQVGTVRTEAFF
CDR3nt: TGCGCCAGCAGCCAAGTCGGGACGGTGCGGACTGAAGCTTTCTTT

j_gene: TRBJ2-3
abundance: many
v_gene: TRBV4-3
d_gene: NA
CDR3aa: CASSQRVVQGRNLGSTDTQYF
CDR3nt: TGCGCCAGCAGCCAAAGGGTCGTCCAGGGTCGGAATTTGGGGAGCACAGATACGCAGTATTTT

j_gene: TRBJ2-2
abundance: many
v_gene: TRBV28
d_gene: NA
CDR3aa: CANNTRGSTGELFF
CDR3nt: TGTGCCAACAATACACGAGGGTCAACCGGGGAGCTGTTTTTT

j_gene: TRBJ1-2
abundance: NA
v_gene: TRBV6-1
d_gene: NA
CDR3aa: CASSPGLRDGYTF
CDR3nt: TGTGCCAGCAGTCCTGGATTGAGGGACGGCTACACCTTC

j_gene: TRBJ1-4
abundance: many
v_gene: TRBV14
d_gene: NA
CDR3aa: CASSQDLPFGTEVKLFF
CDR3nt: TGTGCCAGCAGCCAAGATTTACCTTTCGGGACCGAGGTGAAACTGTTTTTT